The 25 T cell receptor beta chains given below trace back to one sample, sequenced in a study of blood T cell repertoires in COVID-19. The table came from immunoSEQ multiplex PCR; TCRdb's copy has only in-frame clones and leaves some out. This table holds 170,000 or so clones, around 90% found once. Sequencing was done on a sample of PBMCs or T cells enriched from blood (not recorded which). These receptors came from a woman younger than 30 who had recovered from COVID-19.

The CDR3 protein is CASSPPTDYGYTF. CDR3 coding DNA: TGTGCCAGCTCACCACCGACAGACTATGGCTACACCTTC. V and J are TRBV18 and TRBJ1-2; D may be TRBD1 (5 bases). The CDR3 has 13 amino acids. V lost 0 bases and J 3 bases, leaving 5 bases between the germline ends. The germline V gene has CDR1 KGHSH and CDR2 LQKENI.

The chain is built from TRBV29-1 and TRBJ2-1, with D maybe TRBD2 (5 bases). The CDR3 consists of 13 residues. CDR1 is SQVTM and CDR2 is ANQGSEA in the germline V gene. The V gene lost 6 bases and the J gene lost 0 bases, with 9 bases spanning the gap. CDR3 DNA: TGCAGCGTGATAGGACTCTCCTACAATGAGCAGTTCTTC. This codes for CSVIGLSYNEQFF.

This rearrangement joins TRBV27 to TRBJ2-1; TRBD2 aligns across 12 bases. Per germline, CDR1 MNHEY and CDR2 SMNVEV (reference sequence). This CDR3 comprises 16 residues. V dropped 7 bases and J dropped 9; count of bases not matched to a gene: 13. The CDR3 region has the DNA TGTGCCAGCACCATCCTCCTAGCGGGGGGGCGGGGTGAGCAGTTCTTC. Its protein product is CASTILLAGGRGEQFF.

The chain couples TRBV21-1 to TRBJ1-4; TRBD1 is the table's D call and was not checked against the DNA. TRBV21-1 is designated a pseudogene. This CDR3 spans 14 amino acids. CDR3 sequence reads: CASIQGKTNEKLFF. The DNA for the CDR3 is TGTGCCAGCATCCAGGGTAAAACTAATGAAAAACTGTTTTTT.

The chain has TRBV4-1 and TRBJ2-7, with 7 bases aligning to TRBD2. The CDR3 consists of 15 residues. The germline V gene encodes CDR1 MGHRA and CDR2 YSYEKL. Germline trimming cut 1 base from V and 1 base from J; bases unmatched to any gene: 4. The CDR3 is CASSQVREVSYEQYF. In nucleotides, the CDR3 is TGCGCCAGCAGCCAAGTACGGGAGGTGTCCTACGAGCAGTACTTC.

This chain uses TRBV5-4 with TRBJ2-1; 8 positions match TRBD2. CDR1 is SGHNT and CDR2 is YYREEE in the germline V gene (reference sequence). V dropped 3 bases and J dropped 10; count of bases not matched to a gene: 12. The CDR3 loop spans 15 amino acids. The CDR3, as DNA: TGTGCCAGCAGCTCCGGACTAGCCGTGACCGGAGAGCAGTTCTTC. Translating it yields CASSSGLAVTGEQFF.

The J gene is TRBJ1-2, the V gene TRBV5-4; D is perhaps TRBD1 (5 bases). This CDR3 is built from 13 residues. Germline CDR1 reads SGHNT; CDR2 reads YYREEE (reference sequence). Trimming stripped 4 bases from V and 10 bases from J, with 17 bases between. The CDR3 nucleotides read TGTGCCAGCAGCGGGGGACTGAGCTACGACTACACCTTC. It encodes CASSGGLSYDYTF.

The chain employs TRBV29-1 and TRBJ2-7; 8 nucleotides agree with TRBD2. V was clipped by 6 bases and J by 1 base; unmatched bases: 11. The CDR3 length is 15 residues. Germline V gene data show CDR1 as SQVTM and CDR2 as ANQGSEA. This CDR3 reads CSVAGGGGESYEQYF. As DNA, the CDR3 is TGCAGCGTGGCGGGAGGCGGTGGGGAATCCTACGAGCAGTACTTC.

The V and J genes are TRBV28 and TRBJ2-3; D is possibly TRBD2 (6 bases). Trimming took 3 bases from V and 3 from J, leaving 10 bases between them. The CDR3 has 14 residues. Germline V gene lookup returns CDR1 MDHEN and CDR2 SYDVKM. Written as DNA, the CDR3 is TGTGCCAGCAGTTTTGTTGCGGGGACAGATACGCAGTATTTT. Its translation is CASSFVAGTDTQYF.

The CDR3 spells CASSLRLRGSPLHF. Written as DNA, the CDR3 is TGTGCCAGCAGTTTACGGCTAAGGGGTTCACCCCTCCACTTT. The gene calls are TRBV28 and TRBJ1-6; possible D gene TRBD1, 5 bases. The CDR3 runs 14 residues. The V end was cut by 2 bases, the J end by 9 bases, with 11 bases between. Germline V lookup: CDR1 MDHEN, CDR2 SYDVKM.

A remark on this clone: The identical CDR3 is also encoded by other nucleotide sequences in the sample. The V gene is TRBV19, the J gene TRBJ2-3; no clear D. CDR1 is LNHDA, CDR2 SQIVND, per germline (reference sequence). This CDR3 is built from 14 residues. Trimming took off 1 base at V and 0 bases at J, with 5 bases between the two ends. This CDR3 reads CASSIGGSTDTQYF. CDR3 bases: TGTGCCAGTAGTATAGGTGGCAGCACAGATACGCAGTATTTT.

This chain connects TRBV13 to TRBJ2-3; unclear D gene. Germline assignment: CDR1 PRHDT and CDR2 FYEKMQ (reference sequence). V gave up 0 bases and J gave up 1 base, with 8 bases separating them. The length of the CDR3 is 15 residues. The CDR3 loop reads CASSLGSGGTDTQYF. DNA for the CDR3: TGTGCCAGCAGCTTAGGGTCCGGAGGCACAGATACGCAGTATTTT.

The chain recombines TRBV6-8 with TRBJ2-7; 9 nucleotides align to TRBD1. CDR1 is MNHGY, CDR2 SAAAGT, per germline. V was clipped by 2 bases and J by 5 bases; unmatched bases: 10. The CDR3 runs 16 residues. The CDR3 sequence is CASSYIPRQGVDEQYF. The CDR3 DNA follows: TGTGCCAGCAGTTACATCCCCCGACAGGGGGTGGACGAGCAGTACTTC.

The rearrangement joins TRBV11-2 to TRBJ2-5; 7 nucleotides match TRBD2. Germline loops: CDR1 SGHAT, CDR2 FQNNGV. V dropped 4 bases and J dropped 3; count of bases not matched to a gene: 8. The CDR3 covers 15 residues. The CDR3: CASSSPQRDKETQYF. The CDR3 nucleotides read TGTGCCAGCAGCTCTCCACAGCGGGATAAAGAGACCCAGTACTTC.

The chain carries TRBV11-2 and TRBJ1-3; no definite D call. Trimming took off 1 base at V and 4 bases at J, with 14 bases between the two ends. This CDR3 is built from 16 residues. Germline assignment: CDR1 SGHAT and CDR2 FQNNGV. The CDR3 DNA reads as TGTGCCAGCAGCTTAGTGGCAGGACTGCAAGGAAACACCATATATTTT. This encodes CASSLVAGLQGNTIYF.

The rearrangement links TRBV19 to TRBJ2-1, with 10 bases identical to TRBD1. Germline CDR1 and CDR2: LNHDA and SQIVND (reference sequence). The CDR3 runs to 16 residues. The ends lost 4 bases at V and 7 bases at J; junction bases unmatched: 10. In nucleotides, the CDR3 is TGTGCCAGTAGTAGGGCCGGACAGGGGGGAAGGAATGAGCAGTTCTTC. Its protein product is CASSRAGQGGRNEQFF.

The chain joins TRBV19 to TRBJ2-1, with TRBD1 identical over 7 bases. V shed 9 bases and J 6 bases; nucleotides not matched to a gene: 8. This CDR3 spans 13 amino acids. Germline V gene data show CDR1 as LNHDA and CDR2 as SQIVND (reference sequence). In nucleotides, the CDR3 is TGTGCCAGCAAAAACGCAGGGGGCAATGAGCAGTTCTTC. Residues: CASKNAGGNEQFF.

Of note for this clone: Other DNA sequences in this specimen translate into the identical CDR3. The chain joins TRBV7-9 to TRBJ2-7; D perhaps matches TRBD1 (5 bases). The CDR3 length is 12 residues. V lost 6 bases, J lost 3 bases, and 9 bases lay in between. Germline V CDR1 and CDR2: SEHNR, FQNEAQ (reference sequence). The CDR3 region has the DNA TGTGCCAGCAGTTCTACAGGCTACGAGCAGTACTTC. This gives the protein CASSSTGYEQYF.

The CDR3: CASSVLASGDYEQYF. The CDR3 bases are TGTGCCAGCAGCGTATTAGCTAGCGGGGACTACGAGCAGTACTTC. The V call is TRBV9, the J call TRBJ2-7, with 9 bases identical to TRBD2. J was trimmed by 3 bases and V by 1 base; bases with no gene match: 5. The CDR3 sequence is 15 residues long. Germline V gene lookup returns CDR1 SGDLS and CDR2 YYNGEE.

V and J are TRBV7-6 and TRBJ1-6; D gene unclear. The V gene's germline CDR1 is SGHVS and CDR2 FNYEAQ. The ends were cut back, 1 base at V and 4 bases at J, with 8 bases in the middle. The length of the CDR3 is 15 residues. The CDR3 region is CASSLDSWYNSPLHF. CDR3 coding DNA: TGTGCCAGCAGCTTAGACAGCTGGTATAATTCACCCCTCCACTTT. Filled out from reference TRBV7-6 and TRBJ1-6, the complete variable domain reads GAGVSQSPRYKVTKRGQDVALRCDPISGHVSLYWYRQALGQGPEFLTYFNYEAQQDKSGLPNDRFSAERPEGSISTLTIQRTEQRDSAMYRCASSLDSWYNSPLHFGNGTRLTVT.

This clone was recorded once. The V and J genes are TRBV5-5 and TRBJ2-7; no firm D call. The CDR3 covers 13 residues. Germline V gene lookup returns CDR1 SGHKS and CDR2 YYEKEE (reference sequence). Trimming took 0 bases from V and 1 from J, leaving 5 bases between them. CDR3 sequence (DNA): TGTGCCAGCAGCTTGGAAACTTCCTACGAGCAGTACTTC. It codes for CASSLETSYEQYF.

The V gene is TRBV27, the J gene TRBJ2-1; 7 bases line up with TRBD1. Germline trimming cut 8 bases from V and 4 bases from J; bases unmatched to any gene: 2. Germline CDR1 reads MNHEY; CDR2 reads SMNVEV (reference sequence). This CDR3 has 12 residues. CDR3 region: CASYRGYNEQFF. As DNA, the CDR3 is TGTGCCAGCTACAGGGGATACAATGAGCAGTTCTTC.

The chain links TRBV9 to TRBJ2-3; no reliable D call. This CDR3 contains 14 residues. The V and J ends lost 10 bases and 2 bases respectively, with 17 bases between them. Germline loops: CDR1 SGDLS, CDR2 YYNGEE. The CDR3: CASVNMVSTDTQYF. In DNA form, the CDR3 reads TGTGCCTCGGTAAATATGGTATCCACAGATACGCAGTATTTT.

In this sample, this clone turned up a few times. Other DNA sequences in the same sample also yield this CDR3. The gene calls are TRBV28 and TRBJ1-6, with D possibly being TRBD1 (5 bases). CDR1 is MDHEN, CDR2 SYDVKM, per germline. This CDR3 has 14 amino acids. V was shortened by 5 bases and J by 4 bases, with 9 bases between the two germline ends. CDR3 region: CASSLGGYNSPLHF. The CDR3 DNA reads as TGTGCCAGCAGTCTCGGGGGTTATAATTCACCCCTCCACTTT. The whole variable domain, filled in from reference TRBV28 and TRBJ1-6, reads DVKVTQSSRYLVKRTGEKVFLECVQDMDHENMFWYRQDPGLGLRLIYFSYDVKMKEKGDIPEGYSVSREKKERFSLILESASTNQTSMYLCASSLGGYNSPLHFGNGTRLTVT.

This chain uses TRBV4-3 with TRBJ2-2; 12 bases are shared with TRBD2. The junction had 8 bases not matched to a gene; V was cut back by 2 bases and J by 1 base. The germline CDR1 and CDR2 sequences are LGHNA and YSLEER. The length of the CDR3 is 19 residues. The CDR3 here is CASSQRLAGDFLNTGELFF. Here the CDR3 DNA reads TGCGCCAGCAGCCAAAGACTAGCGGGGGACTTCCTGAACACCGGGGAGCTGTTTTTT.